This T cell receptor (beta chain) was captured by sequencing in a study of blood T cell repertoires in COVID-19. TCRdb's table, derived via immunoSEQ multiplex PCR, lists solely in-frame clones and lacks some. The sample contains fewer than 250,000 clones, around 80% of which appear only once. The length of the CDR3 is 15 residues. Germline CDR1 is SNHLY and CDR2 is FYNNEI. The V end lost 5 bases, the J end lost 1 base, and 12 bases lay between the germline ends. Material: PBMCs or T cells enriched from blood (not recorded which). The clonotype originates from a woman between 50 and 59 years old with acute COVID-19. The chain employs TRBV2 and TRBJ1-5, with TRBD1 as a possible D gene (5 bases). CDR3 region: CASSIDSLSNQPQHF. The CDR3 bases are TGTGCCAGCAGTATTGACAGTCTCAGCAATCAGCCCCAGCATTTT.